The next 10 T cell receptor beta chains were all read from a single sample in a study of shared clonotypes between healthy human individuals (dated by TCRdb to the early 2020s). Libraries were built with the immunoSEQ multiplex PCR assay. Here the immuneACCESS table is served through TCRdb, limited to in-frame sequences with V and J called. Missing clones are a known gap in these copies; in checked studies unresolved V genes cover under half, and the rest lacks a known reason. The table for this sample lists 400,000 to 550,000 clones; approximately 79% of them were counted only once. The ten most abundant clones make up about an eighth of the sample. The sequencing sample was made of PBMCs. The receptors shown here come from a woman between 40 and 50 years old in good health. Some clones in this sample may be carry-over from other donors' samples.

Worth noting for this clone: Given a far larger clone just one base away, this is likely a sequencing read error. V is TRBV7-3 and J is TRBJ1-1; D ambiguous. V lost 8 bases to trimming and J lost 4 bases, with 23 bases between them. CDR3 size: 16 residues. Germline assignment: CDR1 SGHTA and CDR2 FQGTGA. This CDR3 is CASGPSPTAASTEAFF. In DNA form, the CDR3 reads TGTGCCAGCGGCCCATCTCCGACTGCAGCGAGCACTGAAGCTTTCTTT.

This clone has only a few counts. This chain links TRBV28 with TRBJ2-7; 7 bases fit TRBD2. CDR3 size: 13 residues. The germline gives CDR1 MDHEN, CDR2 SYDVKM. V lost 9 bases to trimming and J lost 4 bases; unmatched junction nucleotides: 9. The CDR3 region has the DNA TGTGCCAGTAGGAGCGGGGACCCTTACGAGCAGTACTTC. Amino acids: CASRSGDPYEQYF.

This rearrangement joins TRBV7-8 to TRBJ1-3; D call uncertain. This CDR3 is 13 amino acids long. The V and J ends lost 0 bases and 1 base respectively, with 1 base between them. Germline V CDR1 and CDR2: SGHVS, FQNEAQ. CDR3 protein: CASSLASGNTIYF. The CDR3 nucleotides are TGTGCCAGCAGCTTAGCTTCTGGAAACACCATATATTTT. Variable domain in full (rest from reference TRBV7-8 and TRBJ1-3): GAGVSQSPRYKVAKRGQDVALRCDPISGHVSLFWYQQALGQGPEFLTYFQNEAQLDKSGLPSDRFFAERPEGSVSTLKIQRTQQEDSAVYLCASSLASGNTIYFGEGSWLTVV.

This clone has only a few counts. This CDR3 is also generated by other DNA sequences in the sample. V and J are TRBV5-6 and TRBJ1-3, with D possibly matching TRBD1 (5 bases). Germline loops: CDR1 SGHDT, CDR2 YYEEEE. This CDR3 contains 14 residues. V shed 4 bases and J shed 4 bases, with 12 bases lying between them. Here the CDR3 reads CASSLRGPGNTIYF. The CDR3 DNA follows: TGTGCCAGCAGCCTACGGGGACCCGGAAACACCATATATTTT. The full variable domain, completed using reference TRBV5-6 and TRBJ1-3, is DAGVTQSPTHLIKTRGQQVTLRCSPKSGHDTVSWYQQALGQGPQFIFQYYEEEERQRGNFPDRFSGHQFPNYSSELNVNALLLGDSALYLCASSLRGPGNTIYFGEGSWLTVV.

CDR3 in DNA: TGCAGCGTACTGACAGGGGAGAACACTGAAGCTTTCTTT. As protein: CSVLTGENTEAFF. The V and J genes are TRBV29-1 and TRBJ1-1; 8 nucleotides match TRBD1. This CDR3 has 13 residues. The germline CDR1 and CDR2 sequences are SQVTM and ANQGSEA. V was clipped by 6 bases and J by 1 base; unmatched bases: 4.

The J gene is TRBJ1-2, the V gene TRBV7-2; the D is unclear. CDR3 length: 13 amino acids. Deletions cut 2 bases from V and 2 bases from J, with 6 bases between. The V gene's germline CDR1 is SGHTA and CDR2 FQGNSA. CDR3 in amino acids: CASSLTVNYGYTF. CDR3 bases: TGTGCCAGCAGCTTAACGGTAAACTATGGCTACACCTTC.

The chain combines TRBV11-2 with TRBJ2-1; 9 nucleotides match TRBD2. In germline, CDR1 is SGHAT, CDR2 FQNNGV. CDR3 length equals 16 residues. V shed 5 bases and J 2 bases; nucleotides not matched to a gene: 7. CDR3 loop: CASSPMTSGAYNEQFF. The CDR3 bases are TGTGCCAGCAGCCCCATGACTAGCGGAGCCTACAATGAGCAGTTCTTC.

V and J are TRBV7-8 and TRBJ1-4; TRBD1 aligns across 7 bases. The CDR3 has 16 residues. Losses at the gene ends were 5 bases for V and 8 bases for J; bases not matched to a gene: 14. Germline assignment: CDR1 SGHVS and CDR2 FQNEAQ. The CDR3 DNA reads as TGTGCCAGCAGCCCCTACGGGGCAGGGGGTAGGGAAAAACTGTTTTTT. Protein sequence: CASSPYGAGGREKLFF.

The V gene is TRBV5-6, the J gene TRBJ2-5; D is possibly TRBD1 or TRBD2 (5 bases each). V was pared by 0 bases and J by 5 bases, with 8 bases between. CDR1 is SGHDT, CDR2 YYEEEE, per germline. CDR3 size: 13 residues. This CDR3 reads CASSLEEGETQYF. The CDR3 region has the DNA TGTGCCAGCAGCTTGGAAGAGGGGGAGACCCAGTACTTC.

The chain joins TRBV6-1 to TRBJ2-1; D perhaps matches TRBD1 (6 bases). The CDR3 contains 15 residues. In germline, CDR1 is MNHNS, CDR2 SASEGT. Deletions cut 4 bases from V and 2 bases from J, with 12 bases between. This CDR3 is CASSGGRGPYNEQFF. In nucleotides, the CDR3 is TGTGCCAGCAGTGGCGGCAGGGGCCCCTACAATGAGCAGTTCTTC.